This T cell receptor beta chain was captured by sequencing in a study of T cells after posttransplantation cyclophosphamide. Whole-study findings and limits: Tissue-infiltrating T cells from skin or gut overlapped little with blood T cells. Donor-recipient repertoire similarity was low at 1-2 months, rising over year one.

For this clone: Antigen: not known.

Only in-frame clones appear in the TCRdb table, and some are missing; sequencing was by immunoSEQ multiplex PCR. Among around 13,000 clones, about four fifths were seen once, and the ten largest hold 0.83%. On the day of bone marrow donation, the related graft donor provided peripheral blood. This CDR3 has 18 residues. Per germline, CDR1 MNHEY and CDR2 SMNVEV (reference sequence). The trim removed 8 bases at V and 2 bases at J, leaving 19 bases unmatched. The chain is built from TRBV27 and TRBJ2-3; TRBD1 matches 7 bases. This receptor was obtained from a man aged 50-59 years in good health, CMV-negative, and a related stem cell transplant donor. Sequenced material: memory CD4+ T cells sorted from PBMCs. CDR3 loop: CASAQRQGPGTNTDTQYF. The CDR3 nucleotides read TGTGCCAGCGCCCAAAGACAGGGACCCGGGACCAACACAGATACGCAGTATTTT.